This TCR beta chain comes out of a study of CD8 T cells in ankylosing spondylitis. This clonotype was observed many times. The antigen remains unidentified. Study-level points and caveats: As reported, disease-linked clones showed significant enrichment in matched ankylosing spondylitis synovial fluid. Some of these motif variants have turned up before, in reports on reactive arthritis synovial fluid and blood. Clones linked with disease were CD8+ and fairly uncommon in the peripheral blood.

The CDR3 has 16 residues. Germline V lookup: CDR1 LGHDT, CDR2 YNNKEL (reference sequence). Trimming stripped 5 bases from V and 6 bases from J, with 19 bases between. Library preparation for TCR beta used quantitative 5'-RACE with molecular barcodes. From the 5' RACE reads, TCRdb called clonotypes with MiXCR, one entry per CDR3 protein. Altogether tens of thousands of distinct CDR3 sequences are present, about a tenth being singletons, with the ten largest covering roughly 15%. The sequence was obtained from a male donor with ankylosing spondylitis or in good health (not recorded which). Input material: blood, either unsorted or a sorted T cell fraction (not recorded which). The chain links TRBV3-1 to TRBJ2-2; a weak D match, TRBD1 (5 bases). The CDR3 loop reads CASSYRVGRDAGELFF. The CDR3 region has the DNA TGTGCCAGCAGCTACCGAGTGGGCAGGGATGCCGGGGAGCTGTTTTTT. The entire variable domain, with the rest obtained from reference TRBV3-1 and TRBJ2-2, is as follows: DTAVSQTPKYLVTQMGNDKSIKCEQNLGHDTMYWYKQDSKKFLKIMFSYNNKELIINETVPNRFSPKSPDKAHLNLHINSLELGDSAVYFCASSYRVGRDAGELFFGEGSRLTVL.